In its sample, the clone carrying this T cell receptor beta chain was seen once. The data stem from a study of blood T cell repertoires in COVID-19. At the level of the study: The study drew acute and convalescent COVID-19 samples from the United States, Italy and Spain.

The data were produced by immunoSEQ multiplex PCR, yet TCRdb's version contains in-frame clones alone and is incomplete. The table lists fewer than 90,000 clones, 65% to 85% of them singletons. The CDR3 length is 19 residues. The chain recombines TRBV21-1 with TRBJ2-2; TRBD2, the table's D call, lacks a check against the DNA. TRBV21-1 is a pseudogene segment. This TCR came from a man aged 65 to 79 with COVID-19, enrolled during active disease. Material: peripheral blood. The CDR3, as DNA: TGTGCCAGCAGCTACCCCGGGACCCCGTGCGGGAGGTACACCGGGGAGCTGTTTTTT. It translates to CASSYPGTPCGRYTGELFF.